This TCR beta chain appears in the sequencing data of a study of metastatic and nonmetastatic thyroid tumors. About the research overall: Samples came from malignant and benign thyroid patients, and repertoires were compared across blood and tumor or nodule tissue.

In the study's own analysis: Differences in CDR3 between clinicopathological groups were drawn on to build a classifier intended to discriminate distant-metastatic papillary thyroid cancer patients. TCRdb ran MiXCR on the PCR reads. The V and J calls, along with clone size, are taken from TCRdb and not from the paper's own processing. The table lists about 8,400 clones, about 32% of them singletons. The V gene's germline CDR1 is SGHKS and CDR2 YYEKEE (reference sequence). This CDR3 has 15 amino acids. V lost 2 bases, J lost 0 bases, and 9 bases lay in between. The study's findings and limits: Patients with malignant thyroid tumors reportedly had significantly higher TCR beta diversity than those with benign nodules, in blood and tumor.

None of the patients had undergone any treatment ahead of thyroid surgery. As concerns this clone: Its specificity is unknown.

V is TRBV5-5 and J is TRBJ1-3; a possible D gene is TRBD1 (5 bases). This receptor was taken from a female donor with papillary thyroid cancer or a benign thyroid nodule (not recorded which). Some clones in this sample may be carry-over from other donors' samples. Sequencing input: tumor tissue. In nucleotides, the CDR3 is TGTGCCAGCAGCTTCGGGGACCTCTCTGGAAACACCATATATTTT. This encodes CASSFGDLSGNTIYF.